These T cell receptor beta chains were read from a single sample in a study of blood T cell repertoires in COVID-19. Clones were sequenced by immunoSEQ multiplex PCR, and TCRdb holds only the in-frame ones, with some missing. The repertoire has about 190,000 clones, about nine tenths of them found once; the top ten carry 1.1%. Material: peripheral blood. These receptors originate from a man aged 25 to 45 with acute or convalescent COVID-19. Both conserved end residues are part of each CDR3. Each record gives: J gene, clone size, D gene, V gene, CDR3 length, CDR3 protein, CDR3 DNA. The D gene is left open where the match is weak. A clone size is listed for some rows: how often the clone was seen (once, few, many), or a class if it is expanded.

TRBJ2-3	NA	NA	TRBV7-3	14	CASSPVASTDTQYF	TGTGCCAGCAGCCCCGTGGCTAGCACAGATACGCAGTATTTT
TRBJ2-3	NA	NA	TRBV30	12	CAWSTTTRAQYF	TGTGCCTGGAGTACCACGACCAGGGCGCAGTATTTT
TRBJ2-3	NA	NA	TRBV15	11	CATGLPDTQYF	TGTGCCACGGGACTCCCCGATACGCAGTATTTT
TRBJ2-7	NA	NA	TRBV6-1	11	CASSLYYEQYF	TGTGCCAGCAGTCTTTACTACGAGCAGTACTTC
TRBJ2-1	once	TRBD1	TRBV30	14	CAWEPGQTLAEQFF	TGTGCCTGGGAACCGGGACAGACCCTGGCCGAGCAGTTCTTC
TRBJ2-3	NA	TRBD2	TRBV9	18	CASSVGEREGLVTDTQYF	TGTGCCAGCAGCGTTGGTGAGCGGGAGGGCCTGGTCACAGATACGCAGTATTTT
TRBJ1-5	NA	NA	TRBV19	12	CATSTENQPQHF	TGTGCCACCTCGACAGAGAATCAGCCCCAGCATTTT
TRBJ2-2	NA	TRBD2	TRBV5-1	16	CASRPPGTKEAGELFF	TGCGCCAGCCGGCCCCCCGGGACTAAAGAGGCCGGGGAGCTGTTTTTT
TRBJ1-1	NA	NA	TRBV5-1	14	CASRRGERDTEAFF	TGCGCCAGCAGACGGGGGGAGCGAGACACTGAAGCTTTCTTT
TRBJ2-2	NA	NA	TRBV5-5	14	CASSLAGWDGELFF	TGTGCCAGCAGCTTGGCAGGGTGGGACGGGGAGCTGTTTTTT
TRBJ2-5	NA	TRBD2	TRBV5-1	16	CASSLRRLAGGETQYF	TGCGCCAGCAGCTTACGGAGACTAGCGGGAGGAGAGACCCAGTACTTC
TRBJ2-7	NA	NA	TRBV5-1	14	CASSLAQQGSEQYF	TGCGCCAGCAGCTTGGCGCAGCAGGGGTCCGAGCAGTACTTC
TRBJ1-2	NA	TRBD1	TRBV11-2	17	CASSLVLPGQGLNGYTF	TGTGCCAGCAGCCTCGTGCTACCCGGACAGGGCCTAAATGGCTACACCTTC
TRBJ1-4	NA	NA	TRBV2	14	CASRRTVAGEKLFF	TGTGCCAGCAGGAGGACAGTCGCTGGGGAAAAACTGTTTTTT
TRBJ2-3	NA	NA	TRBV19	16	CASSMFGGRVTDTQYF	TGTGCCAGTAGTATGTTTGGGGGGAGAGTCACAGATACGCAGTATTTT
TRBJ2-7	NA	NA	TRBV11-2	16	CASSLRVGAGPYEQYF	TGTGCCAGCAGCTTAAGGGTTGGGGCAGGTCCCTACGAGCAGTACTTC
TRBJ1-5	NA	NA	TRBV28	15	CASIKPQGSNQPQHF	TGTGCCAGCATCAAGCCCCAGGGAAGCAATCAGCCCCAGCATTTT
TRBJ2-7	NA	TRBD2	TRBV6-6	16	CASTPEGLAQTYEQYF	TGTGCCAGCACCCCAGAGGGACTAGCACAAACCTACGAGCAGTACTTC
TRBJ2-7	NA	TRBD1	TRBV6-4	16	CASFRNPGQGDYEQYF	TGTGCCAGCTTTAGGAACCCGGGACAGGGTGACTACGAGCAGTACTTC
TRBJ1-2	NA	NA	TRBV6-1	13	CASSEGRYYGYTF	TGTGCCAGCAGTGAAGGGCGGTACTATGGCTACACCTTC
TRBJ1-2	NA	TRBD1	TRBV6-2/TRBV6-3	15	CASSEGQGRYYGYTF	TGTGCCAGCAGCGAGGGACAGGGACGGTACTATGGCTACACCTTC
TRBJ2-1	NA	TRBD2	TRBV18	19	CASSPEETTSGRRYNEQFF	TGTGCCAGCTCACCGGAAGAAACGACTAGCGGGAGACGTTACAATGAGCAGTTCTTC
TRBJ1-2	NA	NA	TRBV5-8	13	CASSLQGWYGYTF	TGTGCCAGCAGCTTGCAGGGTTGGTATGGCTACACCTTC
TRBJ2-1	NA	TRBD2	TRBV27	12	CASGLSGAEQFF	TGTGCCAGCGGATTAAGCGGGGCGGAGCAGTTCTTC
TRBJ2-3	NA	NA	TRBV11-2	15	CASSLVALPTDTQYF	TGTGCCAGCAGCTTAGTCGCGCTCCCCACAGATACGCAGTATTTT
TRBJ2-1	NA	NA	TRBV5-6	17	CASSPEPTGLGNNEQFF	TGTGCCAGCAGCCCTGAACCCACAGGGTTGGGGAACAATGAGCAGTTCTTC
TRBJ2-1	NA	NA	TRBV4-1	16	CASSQPFVRAYNEQFF	TGCGCCAGCAGCCAACCGTTCGTGAGGGCATACAATGAGCAGTTCTTC
TRBJ2-6	NA	NA	TRBV6-5	15	CASRPGGSGANVLTF	TGTGCCAGCAGGCCAGGAGGGTCTGGGGCCAACGTCCTGACTTTC
TRBJ1-5	NA	NA	TRBV7-6	21	CASSPSPPIFDRRFQNQPQHF	TGTGCCAGCAGCCCGAGCCCTCCCATATTCGACAGGCGTTTCCAGAATCAGCCCCAGCATTTT
TRBJ1-6	NA	TRBD1	TRBV5-1	14	CASSSGTGGSPLHF	TGCGCCAGCAGCTCCGGGACAGGGGGATCACCCCTCCACTTT
TRBJ2-7	NA	NA	TRBV6-5	15	CASSRNDPRFYEQYF	TGTGCCAGCAGTCGGAACGATCCTAGGTTTTACGAGCAGTACTTC
TRBJ2-5	NA	NA	TRBV9	15	CASSVRPSAEETQYF	TGTGCCAGCAGCGTAAGGCCGTCAGCGGAAGAGACCCAGTACTTC
TRBJ1-4	NA	NA	TRBV7-2	13	CASSTFTSEKLFF	TGTGCCAGCAGCACATTTACTTCGGAGAAACTGTTTTTT
TRBJ1-3	NA	NA	TRBV9	15	CASSAQGVSGNTIYF	TGTGCCAGCAGCGCCCAAGGAGTCTCTGGAAACACCATATATTTT
TRBJ1-1	NA	TRBD1	TRBV28	15	CASSLERTGNTEAFF	TGTGCCAGCAGTTTAGAGAGGACAGGGAACACTGAAGCTTTCTTT
TRBJ1-2	NA	NA	TRBV30	14	CAWSVRTFNYGYTF	TGTGCCTGGAGTGTACGAACATTTAACTATGGCTACACCTTC
TRBJ1-2	NA	TRBD1	TRBV5-1	15	CASSLVAGGDYGYTF	TGCGCCAGCAGCTTGGTGGCAGGGGGCGACTATGGCTACACCTTC
TRBJ1-2	NA	NA	TRBV19	12	CASSLRSVGYTF	TGTGCCAGTAGTCTCCGTTCGGTTGGCTACACCTTC
TRBJ2-5	NA	TRBD1	TRBV9	14	CASSPQGAGETQYF	TGTGCCAGCAGCCCCCAGGGGGCAGGCGAGACCCAGTACTTC
TRBJ2-7	NA	TRBD1	TRBV2	13	CANTRDRDDEQYF	TGTGCCAACACGCGGGACAGGGACGACGAGCAGTACTTC
TRBJ1-1	NA	NA	TRBV18	15	CASSPHWQGGTEAFF	TGTGCCAGCTCACCACATTGGCAGGGTGGGACTGAAGCTTTCTTT
TRBJ1-3	NA	NA	TRBV29-1	13	CSVLTDSGNTIYF	TGCAGCGTTCTAACAGACTCTGGAAACACCATATATTTT
TRBJ1-4	NA	NA	TRBV7-2	14	CASSLGHLNEKLFF	TGTGCCAGCAGCTTAGGACATCTTAATGAAAAACTGTTTTTT
TRBJ1-1	NA	NA	TRBV19	14	CASSTPPDSFGAFF	TGTGCCAGTAGTACTCCCCCCGACAGTTTTGGAGCTTTCTTT
TRBJ1-5	once	TRBD1	TRBV28	15	CASLTGTGGNQPQHF	TGTGCCAGCTTGACCGGGACAGGGGGAAATCAGCCCCAGCATTTT
TRBJ1-4	NA	NA	TRBV5-4	14	CASSSRGNNEKLFF	TGTGCCAGCAGCTCCCGGGGGAATAATGAAAAACTGTTTTTT
TRBJ2-2	NA	TRBD2	TRBV2	17	CASSEKGLAVPPGELFF	TGTGCCAGCAGTGAGAAGGGACTAGCGGTGCCCCCCGGGGAGCTGTTTTTT
TRBJ1-1	NA	NA	TRBV12-3/TRBV12-4	11	CASSWSTEAFF	TGTGCCAGCAGTTGGAGCACTGAAGCTTTCTTT
TRBJ2-1	NA	TRBD2	TRBV11-1	16	CASSLRLAAPYNEQFF	TGTGCCAGCAGCTTAAGACTAGCGGCCCCGTACAATGAGCAGTTCTTC
TRBJ2-3	NA	TRBD1	TRBV6-4	15	CASSERTGATDTQYF	TGTGCCAGCAGTGAACGGACAGGGGCCACAGATACGCAGTATTTT
TRBJ2-7	NA	TRBD2	TRBV2	15	CASSESVAGGYEQYF	TGTGCCAGCAGTGAATCGGTAGCGGGGGGCTACGAGCAGTACTTC
TRBJ1-5	NA	TRBD1	TRBV6-2/TRBV6-3	15	CASSHTRTGNQPQHF	TGTGCCAGCAGCCACACAAGGACAGGGAATCAGCCCCAGCATTTT